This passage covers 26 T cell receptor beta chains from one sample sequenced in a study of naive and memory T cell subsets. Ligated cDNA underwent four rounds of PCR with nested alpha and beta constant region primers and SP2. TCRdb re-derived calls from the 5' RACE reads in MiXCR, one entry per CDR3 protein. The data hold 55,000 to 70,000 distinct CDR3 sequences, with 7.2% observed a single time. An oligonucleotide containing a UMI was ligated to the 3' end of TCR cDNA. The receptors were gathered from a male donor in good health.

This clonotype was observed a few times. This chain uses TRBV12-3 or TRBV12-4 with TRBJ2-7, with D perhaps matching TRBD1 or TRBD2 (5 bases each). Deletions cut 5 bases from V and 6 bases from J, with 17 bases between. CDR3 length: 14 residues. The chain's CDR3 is CASSPPGTGAEQYF. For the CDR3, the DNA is TGTGCCAGCAGTCCCCCGGGAACCGGGGCCGAGCAGTACTTC.

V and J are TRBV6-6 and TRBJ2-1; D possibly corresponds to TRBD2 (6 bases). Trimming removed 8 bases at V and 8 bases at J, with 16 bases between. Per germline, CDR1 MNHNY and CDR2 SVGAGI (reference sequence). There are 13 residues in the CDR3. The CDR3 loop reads CASRMAGMDEQFF. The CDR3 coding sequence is TGTGCCAGCCGGATGGCGGGGATGGATGAGCAGTTCTTC.

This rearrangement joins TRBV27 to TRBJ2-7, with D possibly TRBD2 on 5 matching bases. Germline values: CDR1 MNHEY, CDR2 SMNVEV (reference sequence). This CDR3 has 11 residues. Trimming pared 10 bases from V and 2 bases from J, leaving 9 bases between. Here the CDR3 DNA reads TGTGCCACTGCGGGCACCTACGAGCAGTACTTC. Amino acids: CATAGTYEQYF.

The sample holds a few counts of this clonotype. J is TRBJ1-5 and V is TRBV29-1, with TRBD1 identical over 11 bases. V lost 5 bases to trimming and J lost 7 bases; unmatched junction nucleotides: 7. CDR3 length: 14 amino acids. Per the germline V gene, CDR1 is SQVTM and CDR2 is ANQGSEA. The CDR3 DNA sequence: TGCAGCGTTCGGACAGGGGGCAGCGGACAGCCCCAGCATTTT. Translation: CSVRTGGSGQPQHF.

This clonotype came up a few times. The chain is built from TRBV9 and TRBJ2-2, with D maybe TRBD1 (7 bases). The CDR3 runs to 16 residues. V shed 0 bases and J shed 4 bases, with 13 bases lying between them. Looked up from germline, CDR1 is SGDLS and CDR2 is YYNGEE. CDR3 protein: CASSVDWQGGTGELFF. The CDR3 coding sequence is TGTGCCAGCAGCGTAGATTGGCAGGGGGGCACCGGGGAGCTGTTTTTT.

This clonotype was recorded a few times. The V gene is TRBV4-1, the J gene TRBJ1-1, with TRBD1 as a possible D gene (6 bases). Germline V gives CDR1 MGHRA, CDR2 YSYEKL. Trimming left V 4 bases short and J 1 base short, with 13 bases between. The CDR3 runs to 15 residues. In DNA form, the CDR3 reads TGCGCCAGCAGCCGAGCAGGGGCCCGGAACACTGAAGCTTTCTTT. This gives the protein CASSRAGARNTEAFF.

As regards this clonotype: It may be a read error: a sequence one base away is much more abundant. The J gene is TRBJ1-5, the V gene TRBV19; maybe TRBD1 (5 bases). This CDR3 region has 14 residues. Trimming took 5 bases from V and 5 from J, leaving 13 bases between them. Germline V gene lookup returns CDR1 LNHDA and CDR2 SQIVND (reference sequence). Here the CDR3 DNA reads TGTGCCAGTAGTGATCAGGGTGACCATCAGCCCCAGCATTTT. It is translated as CASSDQGDHQPQHF.

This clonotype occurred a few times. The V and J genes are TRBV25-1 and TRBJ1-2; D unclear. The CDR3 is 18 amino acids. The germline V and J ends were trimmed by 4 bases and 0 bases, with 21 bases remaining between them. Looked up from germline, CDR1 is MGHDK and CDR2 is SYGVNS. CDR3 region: CASSGPLEKTVSNYGYTF. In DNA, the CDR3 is TGTGCCAGCAGTGGGCCTCTGGAGAAGACGGTTTCTAACTATGGCTACACCTTC.

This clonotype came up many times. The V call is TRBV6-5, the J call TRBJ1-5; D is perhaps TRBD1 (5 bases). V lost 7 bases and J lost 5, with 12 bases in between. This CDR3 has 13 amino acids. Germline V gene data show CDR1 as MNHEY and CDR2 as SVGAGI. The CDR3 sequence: CASTMGGDQPQHF. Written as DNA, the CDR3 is TGTGCCAGCACGATGGGAGGGGATCAGCCCCAGCATTTT.

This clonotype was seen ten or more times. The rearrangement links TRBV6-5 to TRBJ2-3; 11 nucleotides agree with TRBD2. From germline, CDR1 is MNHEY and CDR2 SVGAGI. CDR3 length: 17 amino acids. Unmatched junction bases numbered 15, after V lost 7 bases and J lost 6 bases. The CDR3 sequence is CASKLGYSGRAGDTQYF. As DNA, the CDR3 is TGTGCCAGCAAGCTAGGTTATAGCGGGAGGGCAGGGGATACGCAGTATTTT.

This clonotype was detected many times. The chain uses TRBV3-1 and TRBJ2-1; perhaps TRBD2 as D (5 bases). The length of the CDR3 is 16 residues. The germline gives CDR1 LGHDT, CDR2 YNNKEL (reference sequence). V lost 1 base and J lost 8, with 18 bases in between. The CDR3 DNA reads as TGTGCCAGCAGCCAAGTATCCGGGGTAGCATTCGATGAGCAGTTCTTC. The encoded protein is CASSQVSGVAFDEQFF.

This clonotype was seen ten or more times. CDR3 protein: CASSANDAVYEQYF. CDR3 DNA sequence: TGTGCCAGCAGCGCGAACGACGCGGTCTACGAGCAGTACTTC. The V and J genes are TRBV11-3 and TRBJ2-7; D not certain. Germline CDR1 and CDR2: SGHNT and YENEEA. The CDR3 is made up of 14 amino acids. Trimming removed 5 bases from V and 3 bases from J, with 14 bases in between.

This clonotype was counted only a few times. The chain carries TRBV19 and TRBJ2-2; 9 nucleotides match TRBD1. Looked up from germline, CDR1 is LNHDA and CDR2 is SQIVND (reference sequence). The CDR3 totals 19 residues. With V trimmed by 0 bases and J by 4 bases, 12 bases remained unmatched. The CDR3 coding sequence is TGTGCCAGTAGTATAGAAGGGACAGGGATTCATCTGGGCACCGGGGAGCTGTTTTTT. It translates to CASSIEGTGIHLGTGELFF.

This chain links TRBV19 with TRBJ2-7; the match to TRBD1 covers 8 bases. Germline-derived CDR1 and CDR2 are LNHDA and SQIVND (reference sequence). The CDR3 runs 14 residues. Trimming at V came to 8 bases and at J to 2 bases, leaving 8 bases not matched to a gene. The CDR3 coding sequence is TGTGCCAGTGGCGCGACAGGGGTAGCCTACGAGCAGTACTTC. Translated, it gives CASGATGVAYEQYF.

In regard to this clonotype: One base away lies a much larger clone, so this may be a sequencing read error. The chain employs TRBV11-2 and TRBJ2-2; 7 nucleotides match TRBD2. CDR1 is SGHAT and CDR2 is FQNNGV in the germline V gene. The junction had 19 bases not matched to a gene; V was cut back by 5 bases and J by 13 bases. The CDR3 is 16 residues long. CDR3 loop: CASSTSPAGVDVGLFF. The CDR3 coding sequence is TGTGCCAGCAGCACCTCCCCTGCGGGAGTAGATGTGGGGCTGTTTTTT.

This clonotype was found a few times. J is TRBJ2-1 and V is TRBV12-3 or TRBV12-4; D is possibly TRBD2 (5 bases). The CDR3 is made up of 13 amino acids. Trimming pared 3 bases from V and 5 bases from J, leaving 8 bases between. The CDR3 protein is CASSFSGNNEQFF. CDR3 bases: TGTGCCAGCAGTTTCTCGGGGAACAATGAGCAGTTCTTC.

CDR3 in amino acids: CASSQDVTARTVEKLFF. The DNA of the CDR3 is TGCGCCAGCAGCCAAGATGTAACAGCTAGAACCGTTGAAAAACTGTTTTTT. This rearrangement joins TRBV4-1 to TRBJ1-4, with no clear D. The germline V and J ends were trimmed by 0 bases and 7 bases, with 18 bases remaining between them. Looked up from germline, CDR1 is MGHRA and CDR2 is YSYEKL. The CDR3 is made up of 17 amino acids.

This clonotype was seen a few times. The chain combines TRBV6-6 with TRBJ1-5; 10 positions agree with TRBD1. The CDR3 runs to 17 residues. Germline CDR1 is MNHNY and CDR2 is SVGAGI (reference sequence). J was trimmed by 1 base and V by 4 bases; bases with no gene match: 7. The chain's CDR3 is CASSFRSGQGSNQPQHF. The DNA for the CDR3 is TGTGCCAGCAGTTTTCGATCGGGACAGGGGAGCAATCAGCCCCAGCATTTT.

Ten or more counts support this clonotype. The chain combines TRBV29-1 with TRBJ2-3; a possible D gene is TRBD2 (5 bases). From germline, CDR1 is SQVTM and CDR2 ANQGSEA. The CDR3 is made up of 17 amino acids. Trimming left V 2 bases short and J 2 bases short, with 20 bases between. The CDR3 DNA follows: TGCAGCGTTGAATGGTGGGCTAGCAAAAACCACACAGATACGCAGTATTTT. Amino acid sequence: CSVEWWASKNHTDTQYF.

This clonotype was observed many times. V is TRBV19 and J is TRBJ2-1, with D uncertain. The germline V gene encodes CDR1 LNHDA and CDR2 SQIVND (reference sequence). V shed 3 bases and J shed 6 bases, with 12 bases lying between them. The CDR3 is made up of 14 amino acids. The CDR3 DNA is TGTGCCAGTAGTATTCGTGTTATCGGCAATGAGCAGTTCTTC. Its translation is CASSIRVIGNEQFF.

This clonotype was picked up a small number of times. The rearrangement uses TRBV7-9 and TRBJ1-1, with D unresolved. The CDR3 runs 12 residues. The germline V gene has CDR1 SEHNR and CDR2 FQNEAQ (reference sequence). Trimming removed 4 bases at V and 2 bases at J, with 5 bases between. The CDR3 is CASSSPNTEAFF. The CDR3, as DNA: TGTGCCAGCAGCTCCCCCAACACTGAAGCTTTCTTT.

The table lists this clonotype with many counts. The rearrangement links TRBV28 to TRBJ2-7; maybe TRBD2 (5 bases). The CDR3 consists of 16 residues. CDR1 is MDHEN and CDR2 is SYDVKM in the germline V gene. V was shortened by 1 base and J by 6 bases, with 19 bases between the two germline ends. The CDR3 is CASSLSRGITLAEQYF. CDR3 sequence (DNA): TGTGCCAGCAGTTTATCGCGAGGGATAACGTTGGCCGAGCAGTACTTC. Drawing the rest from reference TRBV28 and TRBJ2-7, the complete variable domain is DVKVTQSSRYLVKRTGEKVFLECVQDMDHENMFWYRQDPGLGLRLIYFSYDVKMKEKGDIPEGYSVSREKKERFSLILESASTNQTSMYLCASSLSRGITLAEQYFGPGTRLTVT.

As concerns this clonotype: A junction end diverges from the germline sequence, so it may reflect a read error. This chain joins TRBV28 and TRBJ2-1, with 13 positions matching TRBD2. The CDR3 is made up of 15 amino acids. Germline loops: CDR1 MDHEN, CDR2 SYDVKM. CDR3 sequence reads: CVSTRQLAGGFEQFF. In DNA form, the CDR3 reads TGTGTCAGCACACGCCAACTAGCGGGGGGGTTTGAGCAGTTCTTC.

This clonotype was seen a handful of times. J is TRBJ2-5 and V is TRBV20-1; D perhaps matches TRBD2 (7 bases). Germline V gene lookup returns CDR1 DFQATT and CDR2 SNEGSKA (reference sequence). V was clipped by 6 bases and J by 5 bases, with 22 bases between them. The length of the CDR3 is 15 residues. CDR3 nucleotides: TGCAGTGCCGACGTGACGGGGGGCACCCAGGAGACCCAGTACTTC. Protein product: CSADVTGGTQETQYF.

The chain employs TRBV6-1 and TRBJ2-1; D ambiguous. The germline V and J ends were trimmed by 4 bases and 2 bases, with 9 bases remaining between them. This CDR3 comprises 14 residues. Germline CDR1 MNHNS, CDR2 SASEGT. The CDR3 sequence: CASSVQSAYNEQFF. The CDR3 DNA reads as TGTGCCAGCAGTGTCCAGAGCGCCTACAATGAGCAGTTCTTC.

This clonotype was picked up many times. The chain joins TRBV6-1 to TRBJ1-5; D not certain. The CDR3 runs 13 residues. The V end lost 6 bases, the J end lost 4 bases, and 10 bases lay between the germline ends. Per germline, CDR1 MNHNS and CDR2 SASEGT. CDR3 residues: CASRTKGNQPQHF. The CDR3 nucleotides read TGTGCCAGCAGAACAAAAGGGAATCAGCCCCAGCATTTT.